These 23 T cell receptor beta chains originate from one sample sequenced in a study of identical twins. TCRdb reprocessed the 5' RACE reads via MiXCR and lists one record per CDR3 protein. The sample shows about 520,000 distinct CDR3 sequences, about 20% of them seen only once. These data also formed part of another study, on T cells expressing NK-cell markers.

The sequenced sample was CD4+ T cells sorted from blood. These TCRs come from a woman aged 18-29 years in good health.

This clonotype was found a few times. The chain has TRBV29-1 and TRBJ2-5, with 10 bases matching TRBD2. V lost 3 bases, J lost 4 bases, and 11 bases stayed unmatched. The CDR3 has 16 amino acids. CDR1 and CDR2 (germline): SQVTM, ANQGSEA. CDR3 bases: TGCAGCGTTGAGTTCGTCGGAACTAGCGGGGTAGAGACCCAGTACTTC. It translates to CSVEFVGTSGVETQYF.

This clonotype was seen at least ten times. The chain joins TRBV10-3 to TRBJ2-3, with D unclear. The CDR3 is made up of 11 amino acids. Trimming left V 10 bases short and J 5 bases short, with 10 bases between. Germline CDR1 is ENHRY and CDR2 is SYGVKD. CDR3 sequence: CATGSVDTQYF. For the CDR3, the DNA is TGTGCCACCGGGTCCGTAGATACGCAGTATTTT.

This clonotype was recorded a few times. The J gene is TRBJ2-7, the V gene TRBV4-1; no definite D call. The V and J ends lost 4 bases and 0 bases respectively, with 10 bases between them. Germline V gene sequence: CDR1 MGHRA, CDR2 YSYEKL. The CDR3 runs to 14 residues. This CDR3 is CASSPRLGSYEQYF. The CDR3, as DNA: TGCGCCAGCAGCCCCCGCCTAGGCTCCTACGAGCAGTACTTC.

This clonotype occurred a few times. CDR3 sequence reads: CASSTFPFQGSAGPQHF. CDR3 nucleotides: TGTGCCAGCAGTACCTTTCCATTTCAAGGTAGCGCAGGGCCCCAGCATTTT. This sequence joins TRBV28 and TRBJ1-5; no reliable D call. Per the germline V gene, CDR1 is MDHEN and CDR2 is SYDVKM. This CDR3 has 17 residues. Trimming left V 5 bases short and J 9 bases short, with 26 bases between.

At least ten counts were recorded for this clonotype. V usage is TRBV4-3 and J usage is TRBJ2-1, with 9 bases that match TRBD2. CDR1 is LGHNA, CDR2 YSLEER, per germline. The CDR3 is 17 residues long. Germline trimming cut 1 base from V and 7 bases from J; bases unmatched to any gene: 11. In DNA form, the CDR3 reads TGCGCCAGCAGCCAAGTGACGGCTAGCGGGAAGAATAATGAGCAGTTCTTC. It codes for CASSQVTASGKNNEQFF.

A few counts support this clonotype. The chain is built from TRBV27 and TRBJ1-1, with a weak D call TRBD1 (5 bases). Germline loops: CDR1 MNHEY, CDR2 SMNVEV (reference sequence). The CDR3 sequence is 13 residues long. Trimming cost V 5 bases and J 3 bases, with 10 bases left between them. CDR3 in amino acids: CASSGAADTEAFF. CDR3 DNA: TGTGCCAGCAGTGGGGCGGCCGACACTGAAGCTTTCTTT.

This clonotype was seen repeatedly, ten times or more. The V and J genes are TRBV5-1 and TRBJ2-5; 7 nucleotides align to TRBD1. V lost 4 bases and J lost 5; bases outside the gene matches: 5. This CDR3 spans 13 amino acids. CDR1 and CDR2 (germline): SGHRS, YFSETQ. Here the CDR3 DNA reads TGCGCCAGCAGCCCCGACAGGGTGGAGACCCAGTACTTC. As protein: CASSPDRVETQYF.

This clonotype was seen a handful of times. The chain combines TRBV7-7 with TRBJ1-1, with D unresolved. This CDR3 comprises 10 residues. The germline V and J ends were trimmed by 8 bases and 6 bases, with 7 bases remaining between them. The germline CDR1 and CDR2 sequences are SSHAT and FNYEAQ (reference sequence). The CDR3, as DNA: TGTGCCAGCCCCGGACCTGAAGCTTTCTTT. This encodes CASPGPEAFF.

This clonotype was observed a few times. The genes are TRBV29-1 and TRBJ2-1; 8 nucleotides agree with TRBD2. The germline V gene encodes CDR1 SQVTM and CDR2 ANQGSEA. V dropped 5 bases and J dropped 0; count of bases not matched to a gene: 3. The CDR3 covers 14 residues. CDR3 sequence reads: CSVFSGTSYNEQFF. CDR3 sequence (DNA): TGCAGCGTTTTTAGCGGGACCTCCTACAATGAGCAGTTCTTC.

In this sample, this clonotype turned up a few times. The chain recombines TRBV2 with TRBJ2-7, with D possibly being TRBD2 (6 bases). This CDR3 spans 16 amino acids. The V end was cut by 5 bases, the J end by 4 bases, with 21 bases between. The germline V gene encodes CDR1 SNHLY and CDR2 FYNNEI. CDR3 sequence reads: CASSSRLEEEEYEQYF. The CDR3 DNA reads as TGTGCCAGCAGTAGTCGACTAGAAGAAGAAGAATACGAGCAGTACTTC.

This chain uses TRBV15 with TRBJ2-5; 8 positions agree with TRBD1. The germline V gene has CDR1 LNHNV and CDR2 YYDKDF (reference sequence). The CDR3 spans 14 residues. The junction had 3 bases not matched to a gene; V was cut back by 1 base and J by 5 bases. This CDR3 reads CATSRVRGPETQYF. Here the CDR3 DNA reads TGTGCCACCAGCAGAGTCAGGGGGCCTGAGACCCAGTACTTC.

This sequence joins TRBV4-3 and TRBJ2-2; a weak D match, TRBD2 (7 bases). Deletions cut 1 base from V and 5 bases from J, with 14 bases between. The CDR3 runs to 16 residues. Germline-derived CDR1 and CDR2 are LGHNA and YSLEER. CDR3 nucleotides: TGCGCCAGCAGCCAAGGAGGAGGGGGAGGGACCGGGGAGCTGTTTTTT. Translation: CASSQGGGGGTGELFF.

The chain joins TRBV2 to TRBJ1-1; D ambiguous. Germline CDR1 reads SNHLY; CDR2 reads FYNNEI. The CDR3 contains 15 residues. V was trimmed by 9 bases and J by 1 base, leaving 18 bases between them. CDR3 in DNA: TGTGCCAGACGAAGCTCTCCGGGCGGGAACACTGAAGCTTTCTTT. It specifies CARRSSPGGNTEAFF.

The CDR3 loop reads CASSYIRQGAYEQYF. CDR3 DNA sequence: TGTGCCAGCAGTTACATCCGGCAGGGGGCCTACGAGCAGTACTTC. The V call is TRBV6-5, the J call TRBJ2-7; TRBD1 matches at 7 bases. CDR1 MNHEY and CDR2 SVGAGI come from the germline V gene. V lost 2 bases, J lost 2 bases, and 6 bases stayed unmatched. CDR3 size: 15 residues.

CDR3 coding DNA: TGTGCCAGCAGCCGGGCCCCAGAGATTGAGACCCAGTACTTC. This translates into CASSRAPEIETQYF. The chain employs TRBV5-6 and TRBJ2-5; no firm D call. The CDR3 is made up of 14 amino acids. Germline lookup yields CDR1 SGHDT and CDR2 YYEEEE. V was trimmed by 4 bases and J by 5 bases, leaving 15 bases between them.

This clonotype was counted only a few times. CDR3 in DNA: TGCGCCAGCCGCAGGGACCCCACGTTGGATACGCAGTATTTT. This gives the protein CASRRDPTLDTQYF. The chain recombines TRBV4-1 with TRBJ2-3; D could derive from TRBD1 or TRBD2 (5 bases each). The CDR3 loop spans 14 amino acids. Germline V gene lookup returns CDR1 MGHRA and CDR2 YSYEKL. Trimming pared 8 bases from V and 6 bases from J, leaving 18 bases between.

This chain joins TRBV7-2 and TRBJ2-7; 9 nucleotides align to TRBD2. In germline, CDR1 is SGHTA, CDR2 FQGNSA. J was trimmed by 0 bases and V by 8 bases; bases with no gene match: 14. The CDR3 loop spans 17 amino acids. CDR3 region: CASGNRASGTFSYEQYF. The CDR3 DNA is TGTGCCAGCGGTAATAGGGCTAGCGGGACTTTCTCCTACGAGCAGTACTTC.

This chain uses TRBV11-3 with TRBJ2-3; D call uncertain. This CDR3 is built from 15 residues. The germline V gene encodes CDR1 SGHNT and CDR2 YENEEA. Trimming shortened V by 1 base and J by 4 bases, and 12 bases separated the two germline ends. For the CDR3, the DNA is TGTGCCAGCAGCTTAGGACATAAAGTCCCAGATACGCAGTATTTT. Translated: CASSLGHKVPDTQYF.

The genes are TRBV5-1 and TRBJ2-7; tentatively, D is TRBD1 or TRBD2 (6 bases each). V was shortened by 7 bases and J by 7 bases, with 18 bases between the two germline ends. This CDR3 is 13 amino acids long. CDR1 is SGHRS, CDR2 YFSETQ, per germline. CDR3 bases: TGCGCCAGCTCTGGGGGGCCTGGGTATGAGCAGTACTTC. Translation gives CASSGGPGYEQYF.

This clonotype was seen a handful of times. The V call is TRBV3-1, the J call TRBJ2-7, with D perhaps matching TRBD2 (5 bases). Germline CDR1 LGHDT, CDR2 YNNKEL (reference sequence). V lost 4 bases to trimming and J lost 0 bases, with 10 bases between them. This CDR3 region has 14 residues. Written as DNA, the CDR3 is TGTGCCAGCAGCCCCCGGGATGCCTCCTACGAGCAGTACTTC. Translation: CASSPRDASYEQYF.

The chain carries TRBV6-2 or TRBV6-3 and TRBJ1-5; 7 nucleotides align to TRBD1. With V trimmed by 5 bases and J by 0 bases, 10 bases remained unmatched. The CDR3 has 17 residues. CDR1 is MNHEY and CDR2 is SVGEGT in the germline V gene. CDR3 bases: TGTGCCAGCAGTCCGGGACAGCCTCCATATAGCAATCAGCCCCAGCATTTT. Its protein product is CASSPGQPPYSNQPQHF.

The rearrangement links TRBV25-1 to TRBJ2-2, with D perhaps TRBD1 (5 bases). The ends were cut back, 2 bases at V and 8 bases at J, with 15 bases in the middle. This CDR3 spans 15 amino acids. The V gene's germline CDR1 is MGHDK and CDR2 SYGVNS. CDR3 nucleotides: TGTGCCAGCAGTGAAGTTGGGGCTTTGGGAGGGGAGCTGTTTTTT. Its translation is CASSEVGALGGELFF.

This chain uses TRBV12-3 or TRBV12-4 with TRBJ2-1; 11 bases agree with TRBD2. Trimming at V came to 5 bases and at J to 10 bases, leaving 4 bases not matched to a gene. The CDR3 runs 13 residues. Here the CDR3 reads CASSLTSGVEQFF. The DNA of the CDR3 is TGTGCCAGCAGTCTGACTAGCGGGGTCGAGCAGTTCTTC.